This T cell receptor (beta chain) was profiled in a study of CD8 T cells in ankylosing spondylitis. Turning to this clonotype: Its antigen remains unidentified.

By quantitative 5'-RACE with molecular barcodes, the TCR beta libraries were made. TCRdb independently ran MiXCR on the 5' RACE reads; one entry per CDR3 protein. The data show some 130,000 distinct CDR3 sequences, with about 7.3% seen just once and 9.5% to 15% held by the top ten. Whole-study findings and limits: Within matched ankylosing spondylitis synovial fluid, disease-linked clones were reportedly significantly enriched.

The clonotype originates from a female donor with ankylosing spondylitis or in good health (not recorded which). Sequencing was performed on blood, either unsorted or a sorted T cell fraction (not recorded which).

CDR3 bases: TGTGCCAGCGGACAGGATGGACAGGAGACCCAGTACTTC. This translates into CASGQDGQETQYF. The chain has TRBV6-1 and TRBJ2-5; 7 bases fit TRBD1. The CDR3 sequence is 13 residues long. CDR1 MNHNS and CDR2 SASEGT come from the germline V gene. The ends lost 8 bases at V and 5 bases at J; junction bases unmatched: 8.